This T cell receptor beta chain was recovered during a study of blood T cell repertoires in COVID-19. Source study methods: Reference gene primer amplification yielded estimated nucleated cell counts. TCRdb's copy holds only in-frame clones and misses some; the assay was immunoSEQ multiplex PCR. That table supplies the V and J calls and clone size; D and trimming were determined from the DNA. The sample includes 490,000 or so clones, more than 85% seen only once; the top ten take roughly 8.5%. Across about 22 US areas, participants ranged in age from about 18 to 90 years. Cohort allocation depended upon clinical history that participants reported. Recovery among Cohort 3 donors was established by two negative PCRs, clearance, or symptom resolution. CDR3 length: 15 residues. Germline V gene lookup returns CDR1 SGHRS and CDR2 YFSETQ. Between the trimmed V and J ends, which lost 4 bases and 2 bases, there was a span of 15 bases.

This clonotype was obtained from a woman in her fifties or sixties who had recovered from COVID-19. The chain carries TRBV5-1 and TRBJ2-5; maybe TRBD1 (6 bases). Sequencing was done on a sample of PBMCs or T cells enriched from blood (not recorded which). CDR3 protein: CASSKIPGQQETQYF. In DNA form, the CDR3 reads TGCGCCAGCAGCAAAATCCCTGGACAGCAAGAGACCCAGTACTTC.